A single sample is the source of the 24 T cell receptor beta chains below, sequenced in a study of blood T cell repertoires in COVID-19. The protocol was immunoSEQ multiplex PCR, while the TCRdb copy is restricted to in-frame clones and leaves out a portion. Of hundreds of thousands of clones detected, 85% to 90% appear once; the ten largest clones hold about 8.2%. Input material: peripheral blood. Every receptor here comes from a woman aged 50 to 60 with COVID-19, enrolled during active disease.

The chain carries TRBV27 and TRBJ1-2; 7 bases align to TRBD1. In germline, CDR1 is MNHEY, CDR2 SMNVEV (reference sequence). The CDR3 length is 15 residues. V lost 2 bases to trimming and J lost 5 bases; unmatched junction nucleotides: 8. As DNA, the CDR3 is TGTGCCAGCAGTTTAAACCCAGGGGGAAGATATGGCTACACCTTC. This encodes CASSLNPGGRYGYTF.

This clone is a singleton in its sample. CDR3 in DNA: TGTGCCAGCAGCTTGGGACAATCCCACACTGAAGCTTTCTTT. This translates into CASSLGQSHTEAFF. The chain recombines TRBV5-4 with TRBJ1-1; D uncertain. Germline V gene data show CDR1 as SGHNT and CDR2 as YYREEE (reference sequence). CDR3 length: 14 residues. Trimming removed 0 bases at V and 3 bases at J, with 9 bases between.

The chain uses TRBV28 and TRBJ1-2; D uncertain. Trimming shortened V by 5 bases and J by 8 bases, and 9 bases separated the two germline ends. Germline V gives CDR1 MDHEN, CDR2 SYDVKM. The CDR3 has 11 residues. The CDR3 bases are TGTGCCAGCAGTCTCCGGGGAGGCTACACCTTC. Residues: CASSLRGGYTF.

This rearrangement joins TRBV5-1 to TRBJ2-2; 10 bases line up with TRBD2. Trimming took 5 bases from V and 7 from J; bases not matched to a gene: 14. The CDR3 spans 17 residues. Germline loops: CDR1 SGHRS, CDR2 YFSETQ. CDR3: CASRRLAGARGNGELFF. CDR3 nucleotide sequence: TGCGCCAGCAGGCGGCTAGCGGGGGCACGAGGGAACGGGGAGCTGTTTTTT.

This clone showed up just a few times. This same CDR3 is encoded by further DNA sequences in the sample. V usage is TRBV2 and J usage is TRBJ1-5, with 8 bases fitting TRBD1. Germline values: CDR1 SNHLY, CDR2 FYNNEI. CDR3 length: 13 amino acids. V was pared by 6 bases and J by 7 bases, with 5 bases of the junction left unmatched. In nucleotides, the CDR3 is TGTGCCAGCAGAGGACAGGGCGGGCAGCCCCAGCATTTT. Translated, it gives CASRGQGGQPQHF. The full variable domain, its missing parts supplied by reference TRBV2 and TRBJ1-5, is EPEVTQTPSHQVTQMGQEVILRCVPISNHLYFYWYRQILGQKVEFLVSFYNNEISEKSEIFDDQFSVERPDGSNFTLKIRSTKLEDSAMYFCASRGQGGQPQHFGDGTRLSIL.

V is TRBV27 and J is TRBJ1-1, with a weak D call TRBD1 (6 bases). Deletions cut 2 bases from V and 8 bases from J, with 12 bases between. Germline V gene lookup returns CDR1 MNHEY and CDR2 SMNVEV (reference sequence). CDR3 size: 13 residues. The CDR3 is CASSLLPRGEAFF. In DNA, the CDR3 is TGTGCCAGCAGTTTACTCCCCAGGGGCGAAGCTTTCTTT.

V usage is TRBV6-6 and J usage is TRBJ1-2; perhaps TRBD1 as D (6 bases). Looked up from germline, CDR1 is MNHNY and CDR2 is SVGAGI (reference sequence). The CDR3 contains 16 residues. V shed 6 bases and J shed 5 bases, with 22 bases lying between them. The CDR3 DNA follows: TGTGCCAGCAGGACCGGGACAACGATCTTCGAATATGGCTACACCTTC. Translated: CASRTGTTIFEYGYTF.

The chain has TRBV7-3 and TRBJ2-7; tentatively, D is TRBD2 (7 bases). With 0 bases removed from V and 7 bases from J, the gap between germline ends came to 13 bases. The CDR3 extends over 14 amino acids. Germline CDR1 SGHTA, CDR2 FQGTGA. For the CDR3, the DNA is TGTGCCAGCAGCTTAACCGCGGGGGCTGTGGAGCAGTACTTC. Protein product: CASSLTAGAVEQYF.

This clone has a single count. This chain joins TRBV24-1 and TRBJ2-7; 9 positions match TRBD1. The CDR3 is 15 residues long. CDR1 and CDR2 (germline): KGHDR, SFDVKD. Unmatched junction bases numbered 8, after V lost 4 bases and J lost 5 bases. The CDR3 sequence: CATSEGGQGSDEQYF. In DNA form, the CDR3 reads TGTGCCACCAGTGAGGGAGGACAGGGGAGCGACGAGCAGTACTTC.

The V call is TRBV11-3, the J call TRBJ2-5; the match to TRBD1 covers 7 bases. Germline trimming cut 5 bases from V and 2 bases from J; bases unmatched to any gene: 2. CDR3 length: 13 amino acids. From germline, CDR1 is SGHNT and CDR2 YENEEA. In DNA form, the CDR3 reads TGTGCCAGCAGCCGACAGGGTCAAGAGACCCAGTACTTC. Protein sequence: CASSRQGQETQYF.

This chain connects TRBV30 to TRBJ1-3; D is undetermined. The CDR3 sequence is 16 residues long. Trimming pared 0 bases from V and 0 bases from J, leaving 12 bases between. CDR1 GTSNPN and CDR2 SVGIG come from the germline V gene (reference sequence). CDR3 protein: CAWSVGVISSGNTIYF. The CDR3 region has the DNA TGTGCCTGGAGTGTCGGAGTAATCAGCTCTGGAAACACCATATATTTT.

This chain links TRBV28 with TRBJ2-5; TRBD1 matches at 8 bases. V lost 2 bases to trimming and J lost 5 bases; unmatched junction nucleotides: 7. The CDR3 is 15 residues long. The germline gives CDR1 MDHEN, CDR2 SYDVKM. The CDR3 nucleotides are TGTGCCAGCAGTTTACCCTTGACAGGGGTCGAGACCCAGTACTTC. Its protein product is CASSLPLTGVETQYF.

The genes are TRBV29-1 and TRBJ2-7; tentatively, D is TRBD2 (6 bases). Germline-derived CDR1 and CDR2 are SQVTM and ANQGSEA. The CDR3 has 13 residues. V was trimmed by 6 bases and J by 7 bases, leaving 19 bases between them. The CDR3 is CSVGLLSPWEQYF. CDR3 coding DNA: TGCAGCGTAGGACTACTCTCCCCTTGGGAGCAGTACTTC.

The count of this clone is one. The CDR3 DNA is TGTGCCAGCAGTCTCTTAGCCAAAAACATTCAGTACTTC. Its translation: CASSLLAKNIQYF. The rearrangement uses TRBV12-3 or TRBV12-4 and TRBJ2-4; D is uncertain. V was clipped by 5 bases and J by 0 bases, with 5 bases between them. There are 13 residues in the CDR3.

The V gene is TRBV14, the J gene TRBJ2-7, with D possibly being TRBD2 (5 bases). V shed 0 bases and J shed 6 bases, with 9 bases lying between them. Germline lookup yields CDR1 SGHDN and CDR2 FVKESK. The CDR3 length is 13 residues. CDR3 coding DNA: TGTGCCAGCAGCCAAGATTTCCGGGGCGAGCAGTACTTC. The encoded protein is CASSQDFRGEQYF.

V gene TRBV11-3 combines with J gene TRBJ1-6; the match to TRBD1 covers 7 bases. Germline CDR1 is SGHNT and CDR2 is YENEEA. After removal of 5 bases from V and 13 bases from J, the junction contained 11 bases not matched to a gene. The CDR3 has 14 residues. The CDR3 spells CASSPDDRDSPLHF. In nucleotides, the CDR3 is TGTGCCAGCAGCCCCGACGACAGGGACTCCCCCCTCCACTTT.

The chain employs TRBV5-5 and TRBJ2-3, with a tentative D call TRBD1 (5 bases). Germline lookup yields CDR1 SGHKS and CDR2 YYEKEE (reference sequence). This CDR3 is built from 12 residues. V was trimmed by 3 bases and J by 6 bases, leaving 8 bases between them. This CDR3 reads CASSSNRDTQYF. CDR3 nucleotide sequence: TGTGCCAGCAGCTCGAACAGGGATACGCAGTATTTT. The full variable domain, completed using reference TRBV5-5 and TRBJ2-3, is DAGVTQSPTHLIKTRGQQVTLRCSPISGHKSVSWYQQVLGQGPQFIFQYYEKEERGRGNFPDRFSARQFPNYSSELNVNALLLGDSALYLCASSSNRDTQYFGPGTRLTVL.

The rearrangement links TRBV2 to TRBJ2-2, with TRBD2 matching over 9 bases. Germline trimming cut 7 bases from V and 4 bases from J; bases unmatched to any gene: 7. The germline CDR1 and CDR2 sequences are SNHLY and FYNNEI. This CDR3 spans 15 amino acids. CDR3: CASKARGGGTGELFF. The CDR3 DNA sequence: TGTGCCAGCAAGGCGCGGGGGGGCGGCACCGGGGAGCTGTTTTTT.

J is TRBJ2-1 and V is TRBV11-3; no clear D gene. Germline V gives CDR1 SGHNT, CDR2 YENEEA. The CDR3 sequence is 14 residues long. The V gene lost 2 bases and the J gene lost 9 bases, with 14 bases spanning the gap. The CDR3 DNA reads as TGTGCCAGCAGCTTACTCCCTAAGTCGGGTGAGCAGTTCTTC. Its translation is CASSLLPKSGEQFF. The full variable domain, rest sourced from reference TRBV11-3 and TRBJ2-1, is EAGVVQSPRYKIIEKKQPVAFWCNPISGHNTLYWYLQNLGQGPELLIRYENEEAVDDSQLPKDRFSAERLKGVDSTLKIQPAELGDSAVYLCASSLLPKSGEQFFGPGTRLTVL.

The V call is TRBV9, the J call TRBJ1-2, with D tentatively TRBD1 (6 bases). This CDR3 spans 15 amino acids. The V gene lost 3 bases and the J gene lost 4 bases, with 16 bases spanning the gap. Germline CDR1 reads SGDLS; CDR2 reads YYNGEE. The CDR3 region has the DNA TGTGCCAGCAGCGCTTCGGACAGTCGAACCTATGGCTACACCTTC. Protein: CASSASDSRTYGYTF. The whole variable domain, filled in from reference TRBV9 and TRBJ1-2, reads DSGVTQTPKHLITATGQRVTLRCSPRSGDLSVYWYQQSLDQGLQFLIQYYNGEERAKGNILERFSAQQFPDLHSELNLSSLELGDSALYFCASSASDSRTYGYTFGSGTRLTVV.

This clone was seen a handful of times. One end of the junction fails to match germline, which may point to a read error. This chain uses TRBV29-1 with TRBJ1-1; D might be TRBD1 (6 bases). Germline V lookup: CDR1 SQVTM, CDR2 ANQGSEA. The CDR3 has 14 amino acids. The CDR3 protein is CSIEGGGAITEAFF. CDR3 DNA sequence: TGCAGCATTGAGGGGGGGGGAGCTATCACTGAAGCTTTCTTT.

The chain links TRBV9 to TRBJ2-2, with 8 bases that match TRBD2. Looked up from germline, CDR1 is SGDLS and CDR2 is YYNGEE. Trimming at V came to 0 bases and at J to 7 bases, leaving 8 bases not matched to a gene. The CDR3 has 16 amino acids. This CDR3 reads CASSVEYRGGNGELFF. DNA for the CDR3: TGTGCCAGCAGCGTAGAATACCGGGGGGGCAACGGGGAGCTGTTTTTT.

This chain joins TRBV19 and TRBJ1-1; D call uncertain. V was shortened by 5 bases and J by 0 bases, with 7 bases between the two germline ends. Germline lookup yields CDR1 LNHDA and CDR2 SQIVND (reference sequence). This CDR3 has 13 amino acids. As DNA, the CDR3 is TGTGCCAGTAGTGAGGGAGTGAACACTGAAGCTTTCTTT. Translated: CASSEGVNTEAFF.

The chain is built from TRBV2 and TRBJ1-1; TRBD1 matches at 8 bases. There are 15 residues in the CDR3. From germline, CDR1 is SNHLY and CDR2 FYNNEI. J gave up 1 base and V 8 bases, and 9 bases lay outside the gene matches. The chain's CDR3 is CASDRTGTSNTEAFF. Here the CDR3 DNA reads TGTGCCAGCGATAGGACAGGGACGTCGAACACTGAAGCTTTCTTT.